This TCR beta chain was captured in a study of OX40 agonist ivuxolimab in advanced cancers. Study-level points and caveats: Expanded clones belonging to CD8+ T cells outnumbered, on average, those of CD4+. At doses 0.1 to 3.0 mg/kg, CD4+ and CD8+ clones expanded.

With respect to this clone: Its cognate antigen is unknown.

Clones were sequenced by immunoSEQ multiplex PCR, and TCRdb holds only the in-frame ones, with some missing. In the table there are under 110,000 clones, approximately 90% of which are singletons. V gave up 0 bases and J gave up 5 bases, with 4 bases separating them. Germline V gives CDR1 WNHNN, CDR2 SYGVQD (reference sequence). This CDR3 has 12 amino acids. Sequences were derived from CD4+ or CD8+ T cells sorted from blood, sampled in a trial of the OX40 agonist ivuxolimab. The chain is built from TRBV10-1 and TRBJ2-5; D gene uncertain. The receptor was derived from an adult with an advanced solid tumor such as melanoma, head and neck, liver or kidney cancer. Here the CDR3 DNA reads TGCGCCAGCAGTGAGTCAGTTGAGACCCAGTACTTC. Protein sequence: CASSESVETQYF.